This T cell receptor (beta chain) comes out of a study of shared T cell receptors in the human thymus. TCRdb's table, derived via immunoSEQ multiplex PCR, lists solely in-frame clones and lacks some. The sample consists of over 650,000 clones, around 87% of them appearing once. This CDR3 has 18 amino acids. The V and J ends lost 3 bases and 7 bases respectively, with 22 bases between them. CDR1 LNHNV and CDR2 YYDKDF come from the germline V gene (reference sequence). The same specimen was also included in a second study, on human thymus T cells. That work states: The donor group consisted of healthy Finnish infants who were having corrective surgery for congenital heart defects. Thymus pieces cut out during corrective heart surgery were the tissue that was used. Related research found strongly overlapping thymic repertoires in unrelated individuals.

The clonotype comes from a boy less than two years old with a congenital heart defect. The gene calls are TRBV15 and TRBJ1-6; no definite D call. Sample: thymocytes. CDR3 protein: CATSSNGGKGSWNSPLHF. Written as DNA, the CDR3 is TGTGCCACCAGCAGTAATGGCGGGAAAGGGTCGTGGAATTCACCCCTCCACTTT.